This passage covers 3 T cell receptor beta chains from one sample sequenced in a study of shared clonotypes between healthy human individuals. The assay was immunoSEQ multiplex PCR, and TCRdb's table has in-frame clones only and misses some. This table holds a few million clones, roughly nine tenths found once. Sequencing was performed on naive CD4+ T cells sorted from blood. Sample subset: CD45RA+ positively selected. The receptors stem from a man aged 18-30 years in good health.

The CDR3 region has the DNA TGTGCCAGCACCAGGGGGCTAGGAGAGACCCAGTACTTC. Amino acids: CASTRGLGETQYF. The chain combines TRBV2 with TRBJ2-5, with 8 bases matching TRBD1. J gave up 4 bases and V 7 bases, and 5 bases lay outside the gene matches. Germline CDR1 SNHLY, CDR2 FYNNEI. This CDR3 has 13 residues. The full variable domain, completed using reference TRBV2 and TRBJ2-5, is EPEVTQTPSHQVTQMGQEVILRCVPISNHLYFYWYRQILGQKVEFLVSFYNNEISEKSEIFDDQFSVERPDGSNFTLKIRSTKLEDSAMYFCASTRGLGETQYFGPGTRLLVL.

Only one count was recorded for this clone. This chain links TRBV10-3 with TRBJ1-4, with 12 bases that match TRBD1. Germline CDR1 is ENHRY and CDR2 is SYGVKD. This CDR3 comprises 15 residues. Trimming cost V 10 bases and J 4 bases; bases outside gene matches: 7. CDR3 coding DNA: TGTGCCACCCGGGACAGGGGGCTTGGTAATGAAAAACTGTTTTTT. Amino acids: CATRDRGLGNEKLFF.

Comments on this clone: Other DNA variants within this sample encode the same CDR3. The chain carries TRBV9 and TRBJ2-3, with no clear D. Germline V CDR1 and CDR2: SGDLS, YYNGEE. V was shortened by 1 base and J by 0 bases, with 3 bases between the two germline ends. This CDR3 region has 13 residues. CDR3 loop: CASSVTSTDTQYF. The CDR3 bases are TGTGCCAGCAGCGTAACGAGCACAGATACGCAGTATTTT.